The T cell receptor (beta chain) under discussion was sequenced for a study of PD-1 blockade in classical Hodgkin lymphoma. Study-wide results and limits: Individuals who commenced nivolumab within less than 1 year of ASCT were excluded.

Repertoires were generated with immunoSEQ multiplex PCR, while TCRdb's copy carries only in-frame clones and drops some. Of roughly 13,000 clones in the sample, around 83% were seen once. Germline V gene sequence: CDR1 MNHNY, CDR2 SVGAGI (reference sequence). The CDR3 is 13 residues long. V shed 6 bases and J 11 bases; nucleotides not matched to a gene: 9. On this clone: The antigen remains unidentified.

No patient escaped relapse after autologous stem cell transplantation, and brentuximab vedotin exposure varied. The starting material was peripheral blood mononuclear cells (PBMCs), obtained at baseline. The V call is TRBV6-6, the J call TRBJ1-1; 10 nucleotides align to TRBD1. The receptor comes from a human donor with classical Hodgkin lymphoma. In DNA, the CDR3 is TGTGCCAGCAGACATGGACAGGGGGTCGCCGCTTTCTTT. Its protein is CASRHGQGVAAFF.